This record looks at one T cell receptor (beta chain) sequence and its context. As yet, its antigen is unknown. The sample belongs to a study of siplizumab effects on memory and regulatory T cells. The CDR3 has 14 amino acids. Germline assignment: CDR1 ENHRY and CDR2 SYGVKD. Between the trimmed V and J ends, which lost 0 bases and 4 bases, there was a span of 7 bases. Study-wide results and limits: Naive T cells seemed more diverse than memory cells and seemed major alloresponse contributors. An assignable phenotype, naive or memory, was missing from roughly 76-95% of proliferating CD4+ or CD8+ clones. Versus more than 25% in controls, the mappable alloreactive CD4+ clones averaged about 74% Treg-derived with siplizumab.

Some clones are missing from TCRdb's copy, which holds only in-frame ones; the method was immunoSEQ multiplex PCR. The data show 110,000 or so clones, approximately 94% seen once. This receptor was taken from a human donor in good health. The sample comprised CD4+ T cells sorted from blood. V gene TRBV10-3 combines with J gene TRBJ1-5; D unclear. The CDR3 bases are TGTGCCATCAGTGAGTCCAGAACGAATCAGCCCCAGCATTTT. Encoded protein: CAISESRTNQPQHF.